This TCR beta chain originates from a study of OX40 agonist ivuxolimab in advanced cancers. Trimming left V 1 base short and J 0 bases short, with 13 bases between. Germline V CDR1 and CDR2: SEHNR, FQNEAQ (reference sequence). The CDR3 sequence is 16 residues long. This table comes from immunoSEQ multiplex PCR, and its TCRdb copy is limited to in-frame clones, with some not included. The sample contains approximately 12,000 clones, around 81% of which appear only once. The genes are TRBV7-9 and TRBJ2-7; the D gene is possibly TRBD1 (5 bases). The source of this sequence is an adult with an advanced solid tumor such as melanoma, head and neck, liver or kidney cancer. The sample in question was CD4+ or CD8+ T cells sorted from blood, obtained in a trial of the OX40 agonist ivuxolimab. The CDR3 bases are TGTGCCAGCAGCTTAGTAGGGGCAGTCAACTCCTACGAGCAGTACTTC. Translating it yields CASSLVGAVNSYEQYF. The variable domain in full, completed from reference TRBV7-9 and TRBJ2-7, reads DTGVSQNPRHKITKRGQNVTFRCDPISEHNRLYWYRQTLGQGPEFLTYFQNEAQLEKSRLLSDRFSAERPKGSFSTLEIQRTEQGDSAMYLCASSLVGAVNSYEQYFGPGTRLTVT.